The 18 T cell receptor beta chains listed next were all sequenced from one sample in a study of cytomegalovirus exposure and HLA in healthy donors. In the PCR, 60 Vbeta and 13 Jbeta primers were used. Profiling relied on immunoSEQ multiplex PCR, and the TCRdb table lists in-frame clones only, not all of them. This sample carries around 140,000 clones, roughly four fifths of them seen once, and the ten largest clones take approximately 1.3%. Input material: PBMCs. Receptors were obtained from a man younger than 45 in good health and CMV-seropositive.

V is TRBV27 and J is TRBJ2-7, with D maybe TRBD2 (5 bases). This CDR3 is built from 15 residues. Germline loops: CDR1 MNHEY, CDR2 SMNVEV (reference sequence). V was shortened by 4 bases and J by 3 bases, with 16 bases between the two germline ends. DNA of the CDR3: TGTGCCAGCAGTTCGCCCCGCGGGTTCATCTACGAGCAGTACTTC. Translation gives CASSSPRGFIYEQYF.

The V and J genes are TRBV5-6 and TRBJ1-2; TRBD1 agrees at 7 bases. CDR1 and CDR2 (germline): SGHDT, YYEEEE. This CDR3 contains 15 residues. V dropped 4 bases and J dropped 5; count of bases not matched to a gene: 11. This CDR3 is CASSRPDRELYGYTF. CDR3 sequence (DNA): TGTGCCAGCAGCCGCCCAGACAGGGAACTATATGGCTACACCTTC.

The chain uses TRBV29-1 and TRBJ2-7; TRBD1 is a possible D gene (5 bases). The V gene lost 5 bases and the J gene lost 3 bases, with 23 bases spanning the gap. Germline CDR1 is SQVTM and CDR2 is ANQGSEA. This CDR3 comprises 16 residues. In nucleotides, the CDR3 is TGCAGCGTTCTCACTTCAGGGCTTAGAACACTCTACGAGCAGTACTTC. Translating it yields CSVLTSGLRTLYEQYF.

This chain uses TRBV9 with TRBJ2-5, with TRBD1 as a possible D gene (7 bases). V dropped 4 bases and J dropped 5 bases, with 15 bases sitting between them. The V gene's germline CDR1 is SGDLS and CDR2 YYNGEE. This CDR3 region has 14 residues. CDR3 coding DNA: TGTGCCAGCAGCCTCCAGGGGGGCGGGGAGACCCAGTACTTC. It yields the protein CASSLQGGGETQYF. The entire variable domain, with the rest obtained from reference TRBV9 and TRBJ2-5, is as follows: DSGVTQTPKHLITATGQRVTLRCSPRSGDLSVYWYQQSLDQGLQFLIQYYNGEERAKGNILERFSAQQFPDLHSELNLSSLELGDSALYFCASSLQGGGETQYFGPGTRLLVL.

The rearrangement joins TRBV27 to TRBJ2-7; possible D gene TRBD1, 6 bases. The CDR3 runs to 16 residues. The V gene lost 3 bases and the J gene lost 5 bases, with 20 bases spanning the gap. Germline CDR1 MNHEY, CDR2 SMNVEV (reference sequence). CDR3 nucleotides: TGTGCCAGCAGTTTGCTCGGACAGCTTGGGAGTCACGAGCAGTACTTC. Translating gives CASSLLGQLGSHEQYF.

V and J are TRBV5-1 and TRBJ1-2; a weak D match, TRBD1 (6 bases). The length of the CDR3 is 14 residues. V was cut by 4 bases and J by 5 bases, with 15 bases left in between. The germline gives CDR1 SGHRS, CDR2 YFSETQ. The CDR3 DNA sequence: TGCGCCAGCAGCGAAGGACAGCATACTTATGGCTACACCTTC. This translates into CASSEGQHTYGYTF.

This chain uses TRBV27 with TRBJ1-5; no clear D. This CDR3 spans 16 amino acids. Trimming removed 1 base at V and 4 bases at J, with 14 bases between. The germline V gene has CDR1 MNHEY and CDR2 SMNVEV (reference sequence). The CDR3 region is CASSLLTSGKNQPQHF. CDR3 in DNA: TGTGCCAGCAGTTTATTAACTAGTGGCAAGAATCAGCCCCAGCATTTT.

The gene calls are TRBV7-2 and TRBJ2-3, with D possibly matching TRBD2 (7 bases). CDR1 is SGHTA and CDR2 is FQGNSA in the germline V gene. The V end lost 5 bases, the J end lost 1 base, and 22 bases lay between the germline ends. The CDR3 spans 18 residues. In nucleotides, the CDR3 is TGTGCCAGCAGCCAGACATCCTCTGGCGGGGGCCGCACAGATACGCAGTATTTT. It encodes CASSQTSSGGGRTDTQYF.

This sequence joins TRBV5-1 and TRBJ1-1, with D perhaps TRBD1 (6 bases). The germline V gene has CDR1 SGHRS and CDR2 YFSETQ. The V end lost 0 bases, the J end lost 8 bases, and 11 bases lay between the germline ends. The CDR3 is 13 residues long. The CDR3 loop is CASSLASGTEAFF. The CDR3, as DNA: TGCGCCAGCAGCTTGGCCAGTGGGACAGAAGCTTTCTTT.

This clone was counted only a few times. The chain joins TRBV5-1 to TRBJ2-6; possibly TRBD2 for D (6 bases). This CDR3 region has 18 residues. Germline V lookup: CDR1 SGHRS, CDR2 YFSETQ. The V end was cut by 0 bases, the J end by 2 bases, with 15 bases between. CDR3 in DNA: TGCGCCAGCAGCTTGGAAGGCAGGGACTGGCCTGGGGCCAACGTCCTGACTTTC. The encoded protein is CASSLEGRDWPGANVLTF.

The V call is TRBV2, the J call TRBJ2-1, with TRBD2 matching over 9 bases. With 1 base clipped from V and 9 bases from J, the junction kept 7 bases outside the gene matches. In germline, CDR1 is SNHLY, CDR2 FYNNEI. CDR3 size: 15 residues. Here the CDR3 reads CASSEVRLAVGEQFF. CDR3 nucleotide sequence: TGTGCCAGCAGTGAAGTTCGACTAGCGGTGGGTGAGCAGTTCTTC.

This chain links TRBV27 with TRBJ2-1; possible D gene TRBD2, 7 bases. Germline loops: CDR1 MNHEY, CDR2 SMNVEV (reference sequence). The CDR3 is made up of 15 amino acids. V gave up 2 bases and J gave up 6 bases, with 14 bases separating them. The DNA of the CDR3 is TGTGCCAGCAGTTTAGAAGGGGGGGGTGGCAATGAGCAGTTCTTC. It is translated as CASSLEGGGGNEQFF.

This rearrangement joins TRBV5-1 to TRBJ2-5; D call uncertain. The end of the DNA fits TRBJ2-7 better, so the J call may be wrong. CDR1 is SGHRS and CDR2 is YFSETQ in the germline V gene. There are 14 residues in the CDR3. Here the CDR3 DNA reads TGCGCCAGCAGCTTTGGTATTTTGGGCAACGAGCAGTACTTC. It is translated as CASSFGILGNEQYF.

This chain joins TRBV29-1 and TRBJ2-7; D gene unclear. The germline gives CDR1 SQVTM, CDR2 ANQGSEA. V lost 4 bases and J lost 0, with 7 bases in between. The CDR3 is 12 amino acids. The DNA for the CDR3 is TGCAGCGTTGCAGGTTCCTCCTACGAGCAGTACTTC. The encoded protein is CSVAGSSYEQYF.

V is TRBV27 and J is TRBJ1-1, with D perhaps TRBD1 (5 bases). In germline, CDR1 is MNHEY, CDR2 SMNVEV (reference sequence). The V gene lost 2 bases and the J gene lost 0 bases, with 10 bases spanning the gap. The CDR3 length is 15 residues. CDR3: CASSLQTGLNTEAFF. CDR3 bases: TGTGCCAGCAGTTTACAAACAGGTCTGAACACTGAAGCTTTCTTT.

The CDR3 bases are TGTGCCAGCAGCGCAAATCCTAGCGGGGTGTCAGATACGCAGTATTTT. Translating it yields CASSANPSGVSDTQYF. The chain carries TRBV9 and TRBJ2-3, with 9 bases fitting TRBD2. Trimming took 3 bases from V and 4 from J; bases not matched to a gene: 9. The CDR3 sequence is 16 residues long. Germline lookup yields CDR1 SGDLS and CDR2 YYNGEE.

Note on this clone: This sample includes further DNA sequences coding for the same CDR3. The CDR3 bases are TGTGCCAGCAGTTACTCGGGACAGGGGGCCTACGAGCAGTACTTC. Amino acid sequence: CASSYSGQGAYEQYF. The chain uses TRBV6-5 and TRBJ2-7, with 11 bases fitting TRBD1. V shed 0 bases and J 2 bases; nucleotides not matched to a gene: 0. The CDR3 covers 15 residues. Germline CDR1 reads MNHEY; CDR2 reads SVGAGI.

The J gene is TRBJ2-3, the V gene TRBV5-6, with D unresolved. The CDR3 extends over 11 amino acids. Germline CDR1 is SGHDT and CDR2 is YYEEEE. V lost 4 bases to trimming and J lost 2 bases, with 2 bases between them. The CDR3 bases are TGTGCCAGCAGCCACACAGATACGCAGTATTTT. It codes for CASSHTDTQYF.